The sequence of this T cell receptor (beta chain) was determined in a study of CD8 T cells in ankylosing spondylitis. This CDR3 spans 15 amino acids. Germline V CDR1 and CDR2: SEHNR, FQNEAQ (reference sequence). Trimming removed 5 bases from V and 0 bases from J, with 11 bases in between. This clonotype was detected only a few times. From the 5' RACE reads, TCRdb called clonotypes with MiXCR, one entry per CDR3 protein. The top ten clones hold around 30% of a sample with some 240,000 distinct CDR3 sequences, 18% of them seen once. The clonotype was recovered from a male donor with ankylosing spondylitis or in good health (not recorded which). This chain links TRBV7-9 with TRBJ2-1; D is uncertain. The material sequenced was blood, either unsorted or a sorted T cell fraction (not recorded which). CDR3 nucleotide sequence: TGTGCCAGCAGCCCCACTCCAGACTCCTACAATGAGCAGTTCTTC. Amino acid sequence: CASSPTPDSYNEQFF.